This TCR beta chain was sequenced for a study of blood T cell repertoires in COVID-19. Across the study: The analysed material was cDNA or gDNA that came from T cells, B-cell-depleted T cells, or PBMCs.

Only in-frame clones appear in the TCRdb table, and some are missing; sequencing was by immunoSEQ multiplex PCR. The sample contains 150,000 to 200,000 clones, 87% of which appear only once. Trimming took 4 bases from V and 6 from J; bases not matched to a gene: 6. There are 15 residues in the CDR3. Germline V CDR1 and CDR2: SNHLY, FYNNEI. The sequencing sample was made of peripheral blood. J is TRBJ2-1 and V is TRBV2; 10 bases are a match to TRBD2. This clonotype was obtained from a man younger than 35 with active or convalescent COVID-19. This chain's CDR3 is CASSGLASGGNEQFF. Written as DNA, the CDR3 is TGTGCCAGCAGTGGGCTTGCTAGCGGGGGCAATGAGCAGTTCTTC.